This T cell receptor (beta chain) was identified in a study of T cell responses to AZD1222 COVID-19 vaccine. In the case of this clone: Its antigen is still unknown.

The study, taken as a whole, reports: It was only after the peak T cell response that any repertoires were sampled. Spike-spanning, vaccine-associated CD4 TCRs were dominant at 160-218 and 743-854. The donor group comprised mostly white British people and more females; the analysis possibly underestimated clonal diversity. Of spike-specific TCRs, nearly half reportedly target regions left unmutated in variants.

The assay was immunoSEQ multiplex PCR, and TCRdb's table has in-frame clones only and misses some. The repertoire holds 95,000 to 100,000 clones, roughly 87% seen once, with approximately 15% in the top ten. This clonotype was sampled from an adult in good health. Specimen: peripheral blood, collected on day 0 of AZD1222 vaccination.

CDR3 DNA: TGTGCCAGCAGCTTAGTTGGGGGGGTCTACGAGCAGTACTTC. As protein: CASSLVGGVYEQYF. The chain joins TRBV7-2 to TRBJ2-7, with 7 bases that match TRBD2. Germline-derived CDR1 and CDR2 are SGHTA and FQGNSA. This CDR3 has 14 amino acids. The junction had 3 bases not matched to a gene; V was cut back by 1 base and J by 3 bases.